This passage covers 32 T cell receptor beta chains from one sample sequenced in a study of radiation and T cells in renal cell carcinoma. The time point: blood 2 weeks post-SBRT. The treatment: 15 Gy SBRT to primary tumor, nephrectomy 4 weeks later. TCRdb's table, derived via immunoSEQ multiplex PCR, lists solely in-frame clones and lacks some. The sample contains some 150,000 clones, 87% of which appear only once. Here the sequenced sample was blood, taken from a patient whose treatment included radiotherapy and nephrectomy. These receptors all come from a woman between 45 and 65 years old with renal cell carcinoma.

The sample holds one count of this clone. V and J are TRBV6-1 and TRBJ1-5, with 12 bases that match TRBD1. V shed 6 bases and J 7 bases; nucleotides not matched to a gene: 1. Germline-derived CDR1 and CDR2 are MNHNS and SASEGT. CDR3 length: 13 residues. CDR3 DNA sequence: TGTGCCAGCAGGGGACAGGGGGCACAGCCCCAGCATTTT. Translated: CASRGQGAQPQHF.

In the case of this clone: One end of the junction fails to match germline, which may point to a read error. V gene TRBV9 combines with J gene TRBJ2-1, with TRBD1 matching over 10 bases. Looked up from germline, CDR1 is SGDLS and CDR2 is YYNGEE. The CDR3 is made up of 15 amino acids. CDR3 DNA sequence: TGTGCCAGCAACGTAGGGACAGGGGTGTACAATGAGCAGTTCTTC. Translation: CASNVGTGVYNEQFF.

The chain couples TRBV19 to TRBJ1-1; 7 positions agree with TRBD1. Germline V gene sequence: CDR1 LNHDA, CDR2 SQIVND (reference sequence). The CDR3 is 15 amino acids. The junction had 4 bases not matched to a gene; V was cut back by 0 bases and J by 3 bases. The CDR3 region has the DNA TGTGCCAGTAGTATAGACCCAGGGGGGTACACTGAAGCTTTCTTT. Encoded protein: CASSIDPGGYTEAFF.

The chain uses TRBV15 and TRBJ2-7; TRBD1 matches 9 bases. Looked up from germline, CDR1 is LNHNV and CDR2 is YYDKDF (reference sequence). V gave up 5 bases and J gave up 5 bases; unmatched junction bases: 7. CDR3 length equals 14 residues. The CDR3 bases are TGTGCCACCAGCCGCCGTGGACAGGGGAACGAGCAGTACTTC. Translating gives CATSRRGQGNEQYF.

The rearrangement uses TRBV13 and TRBJ2-3, with 9 bases fitting TRBD2. Trimming at V came to 2 bases and at J to 0 bases, leaving 6 bases not matched to a gene. This CDR3 is built from 17 residues. Per germline, CDR1 PRHDT and CDR2 FYEKMQ (reference sequence). CDR3 sequence reads: CASSLIAGGLSTDTQYF. In nucleotides, the CDR3 is TGTGCCAGCAGCTTAATTGCGGGGGGGCTTAGCACAGATACGCAGTATTTT.

V usage is TRBV2 and J usage is TRBJ2-5, with D tentatively TRBD2 (5 bases). V was clipped by 5 bases and J by 5 bases, with 9 bases between them. The germline CDR1 and CDR2 sequences are SNHLY and FYNNEI. This CDR3 has 12 residues. The CDR3 loop reads CASSYTGETQYF. CDR3 DNA sequence: TGTGCCAGCAGTTATACGGGGGAGACCCAGTACTTC.

CDR3 nucleotides: TGTGCCAGTAGTCCGCAGGAACTAGCGGGGGATAATGAGCAGTTCTTC. As protein: CASSPQELAGDNEQFF. V gene TRBV19 combines with J gene TRBJ2-1, with TRBD2 identical over 11 bases. The germline CDR1 and CDR2 sequences are LNHDA and SQIVND (reference sequence). The CDR3 is made up of 16 amino acids. Trimming at V came to 5 bases and at J to 7 bases, leaving 10 bases not matched to a gene.

V gene TRBV4-1 combines with J gene TRBJ1-1; D is ambiguous. Germline values: CDR1 MGHRA, CDR2 YSYEKL. The V end lost 4 bases, the J end lost 2 bases, and 11 bases lay between the germline ends. There are 14 residues in the CDR3. The CDR3 DNA sequence: TGCGCCAGCAGCCCTACTGCACTAAACACTGAAGCTTTCTTT. Translating gives CASSPTALNTEAFF.

The rearrangement uses TRBV27 and TRBJ2-7; TRBD2 matches at 12 bases. The germline gives CDR1 MNHEY, CDR2 SMNVEV (reference sequence). This CDR3 region has 17 residues. With 4 bases clipped from V and 1 base from J, the junction kept 8 bases outside the gene matches. This CDR3 reads CASSSHGLAGPSYEQYF. DNA of the CDR3: TGTGCCAGCAGTTCACATGGACTAGCGGGGCCTTCCTACGAGCAGTACTTC.

This clone was detected only once. The rearrangement links TRBV7-2 to TRBJ2-5; 11 bases align to TRBD1. V trimming: 5 bases; J trimming: 3 bases; junction bases outside the gene matches: 5. Germline V CDR1 and CDR2: SGHTA, FQGNSA. The CDR3 has 15 residues. The CDR3 DNA reads as TGTGCCAGCAGCCCCGGGGACAGGGGGGAAGAGACCCAGTACTTC. Translated, it gives CASSPGDRGEETQYF.

V and J are TRBV6-6 and TRBJ2-5; TRBD1 matches 7 bases. This CDR3 is 16 amino acids long. Per the germline V gene, CDR1 is MNHNY and CDR2 is SVGAGI (reference sequence). With 2 bases clipped from V and 1 base from J, the junction kept 7 bases outside the gene matches. The DNA of the CDR3 is TGTGCCAGCAGTTACCTAGGGACAGTTAGCCAAGAGACCCAGTACTTC. Translation gives CASSYLGTVSQETQYF.

CDR3 loop: CASSKQEGIQETQYF. The CDR3 region has the DNA TGTGCCAGTAGCAAACAGGAGGGGATCCAAGAGACCCAGTACTTC. The rearrangement uses TRBV19 and TRBJ2-5, with D possibly being TRBD2 (6 bases). V lost 6 bases and J lost 1, with 15 bases in between. The CDR3 covers 15 residues. CDR1 and CDR2 (germline): LNHDA, SQIVND (reference sequence).

The V and J genes are TRBV6-1 and TRBJ1-2, with unresolved D. The length of the CDR3 is 13 residues. With 7 bases removed from V and 5 bases from J, the gap between germline ends came to 14 bases. Germline CDR1 and CDR2: MNHNS and SASEGT. The CDR3 DNA is TGTGCCAGCACGAGGACCTCCTTTTATGGCTACACCTTC. Its protein is CASTRTSFYGYTF.

This sequence joins TRBV7-2 and TRBJ2-5; D could derive from TRBD1 or TRBD2 (5 bases each). In germline, CDR1 is SGHTA, CDR2 FQGNSA. Trimming stripped 3 bases from V and 0 bases from J, with 11 bases between. The CDR3 spans 15 residues. Written as DNA, the CDR3 is TGTGCCAGCAGCTTTGACCTGGGGGACCAAGAGACCCAGTACTTC. Residues: CASSFDLGDQETQYF.

The V call is TRBV9, the J call TRBJ2-7, with 9 nucleotides matching TRBD2. Germline V gene data show CDR1 as SGDLS and CDR2 as YYNGEE. Unmatched junction bases numbered 5, after V lost 2 bases and J lost 2 bases. The CDR3 totals 15 residues. The CDR3 bases are TGTGCCAGCAGCGTGACTAGCGGCCCAACCTACGAGCAGTACTTC. Amino acid sequence: CASSVTSGPTYEQYF.

The chain links TRBV2 to TRBJ2-1; no definite D call. CDR3 size: 14 residues. Trimming removed 2 bases from V and 6 bases from J, with 11 bases in between. Germline CDR1 is SNHLY and CDR2 is FYNNEI. The CDR3 nucleotides are TGTGCCAGCAGTGAACTGGGCCTCGGCAATGAGCAGTTCTTC. Its translation: CASSELGLGNEQFF.

This chain uses TRBV7-8 with TRBJ2-6, with D tentatively TRBD1 (6 bases). V dropped 5 bases and J dropped 0 bases, with 14 bases sitting between them. The CDR3 totals 17 residues. CDR1 is SGHVS and CDR2 is FQNEAQ in the germline V gene. The CDR3 protein is CASSVLTGNSGANVLTF. The DNA of the CDR3 is TGTGCCAGCAGCGTGTTGACAGGAAACTCTGGGGCCAACGTCCTGACTTTC.

The chain carries TRBV19 and TRBJ1-1, with 7 bases fitting TRBD1. This CDR3 comprises 15 residues. Looked up from germline, CDR1 is LNHDA and CDR2 is SQIVND (reference sequence). J was trimmed by 1 base and V by 4 bases; bases with no gene match: 6. In DNA, the CDR3 is TGTGCCAGTAGTAACTCGGGACAGTCGAACACTGAAGCTTTCTTT. Protein sequence: CASSNSGQSNTEAFF.

This rearrangement joins TRBV9 to TRBJ2-1; D gene ambiguous. Trimming left V 0 bases short and J 5 bases short, with 3 bases between. The CDR3 loop spans 12 amino acids. Looked up from germline, CDR1 is SGDLS and CDR2 is YYNGEE. CDR3 amino acids: CASSVGDNEQFF. The CDR3, as DNA: TGTGCCAGCAGCGTAGGCGACAATGAGCAGTTCTTC.

V gene TRBV27 combines with J gene TRBJ1-3; D gene unclear. From germline, CDR1 is MNHEY and CDR2 SMNVEV (reference sequence). This CDR3 has 13 amino acids. V shed 2 bases and J shed 4 bases, with 6 bases lying between them. The CDR3 DNA follows: TGTGCCAGCAGTTTACCCTCGGGAAACACCATATATTTT. Translated, it gives CASSLPSGNTIYF.

This clone is a singleton in its sample. V is TRBV29-1 and J is TRBJ2-1; D is undetermined. This CDR3 region has 14 residues. V lost 6 bases and J 7 bases, leaving 19 bases between the germline ends. CDR1 is SQVTM and CDR2 is ANQGSEA in the germline V gene. As DNA, the CDR3 is TGCAGCGTCCACTACCCATCCACACATAATGAGCAGTTCTTC. Protein sequence: CSVHYPSTHNEQFF.

This chain links TRBV7-9 with TRBJ1-3; D call uncertain. V was clipped by 4 bases and J by 0 bases, with 13 bases between them. This CDR3 contains 16 residues. Germline V gene data show CDR1 as SEHNR and CDR2 as FQNEAQ (reference sequence). The CDR3 coding sequence is TGTGCCAGCAGCTCCGGACCACCTTACTCTGGAAACACCATATATTTT. This gives the protein CASSSGPPYSGNTIYF.

The chain couples TRBV7-9 to TRBJ1-4, with TRBD1 as a possible D gene (5 bases). The CDR3 loop spans 15 amino acids. Germline CDR1 is SEHNR and CDR2 is FQNEAQ (reference sequence). V was shortened by 1 base and J by 8 bases, with 14 bases between the two germline ends. This CDR3 reads CASSLGQGLGEKLFF. CDR3 DNA sequence: TGTGCCAGCAGCTTAGGGCAGGGTTTAGGCGAAAAACTGTTTTTT.

The chain is built from TRBV6-5 and TRBJ2-5, with D maybe TRBD2 (5 bases). This CDR3 comprises 14 residues. V was cut by 0 bases and J by 5 bases, with 10 bases left in between. Germline CDR1 is MNHEY and CDR2 is SVGAGI. CDR3 residues: CASSYSTSGETQYF. The CDR3 nucleotides are TGTGCCAGCAGTTACTCCACGAGCGGTGAGACCCAGTACTTC.

The chain combines TRBV19 with TRBJ2-1; 9 bases map to TRBD2. With V trimmed by 4 bases and J by 5 bases, 9 bases remained unmatched. This CDR3 has 16 residues. Germline V gives CDR1 LNHDA, CDR2 SQIVND (reference sequence). The CDR3 sequence: CASSTNRGGVHNEQFF. Here the CDR3 DNA reads TGTGCCAGTAGTACCAATCGCGGGGGGGTTCACAATGAGCAGTTCTTC.

The chain uses TRBV7-8 and TRBJ1-2; TRBD1 matches 10 bases. Germline loops: CDR1 SGHVS, CDR2 FQNEAQ. The CDR3 has 17 amino acids. V shed 5 bases, J shed 0 bases, and the junction held 9 bases outside the gene matches. CDR3 bases: TGTGCCAGCAGCCCGATAATCGGGACAGGGGCTAACTATGGCTACACCTTC. This gives the protein CASSPIIGTGANYGYTF.

The chain has TRBV7-6 and TRBJ1-2, with TRBD1 identical over 9 bases. This CDR3 comprises 13 residues. Germline V gene data show CDR1 as SGHVS and CDR2 as FNYEAQ. V dropped 6 bases and J dropped 8; count of bases not matched to a gene: 7. The CDR3 coding sequence is TGTGCCAGCAGTACGGGACAGGGCGCCGGCTACACCTTC. Translation: CASSTGQGAGYTF.

The rearrangement joins TRBV19 to TRBJ1-1; tentative D call: TRBD1 (5 bases). There are 14 residues in the CDR3. Trimming cost V 5 bases and J 0 bases, with 10 bases left between them. CDR1 LNHDA and CDR2 SQIVND come from the germline V gene (reference sequence). Written as DNA, the CDR3 is TGTGCCAGTAGTTCAGACAGACTGAACACTGAAGCTTTCTTT. Translated: CASSSDRLNTEAFF.

This clone has a handful of counts. The chain recombines TRBV2 with TRBJ1-5; D remains unclear. This CDR3 is built from 13 residues. Germline V gene data show CDR1 as SNHLY and CDR2 as FYNNEI. Trimming pared 6 bases from V and 3 bases from J, leaving 9 bases between. CDR3 region: CASSMDLNQPQHF. The CDR3 region has the DNA TGTGCCAGCAGCATGGATCTCAATCAGCCCCAGCATTTT.

The V call is TRBV9, the J call TRBJ1-1; 8 nucleotides line up with TRBD1. The V and J ends lost 0 bases and 5 bases, in that order; junction bases with no gene match: 12. Germline lookup yields CDR1 SGDLS and CDR2 YYNGEE. CDR3 size: 17 residues. Written as DNA, the CDR3 is TGTGCCAGCAGCGTAGCTCATAGCACAGGGGGATGGACTGAAGCTTTCTTT. As protein: CASSVAHSTGGWTEAFF.

This clone was observed a single time. V gene TRBV5-1 combines with J gene TRBJ2-1, with D maybe TRBD1 (6 bases). The CDR3 is 13 amino acids. The germline V gene encodes CDR1 SGHRS and CDR2 YFSETQ. V was cut by 4 bases and J by 9 bases, with 14 bases left in between. CDR3 sequence: CASSRSRGSEQFF. In DNA, the CDR3 is TGCGCCAGCAGCCGTTCCAGGGGATCTGAGCAGTTCTTC. Combining the CDR3 with reference TRBV5-1 and TRBJ2-1 gives the whole variable domain KAGVTQTPRYLIKTRGQQVTLSCSPISGHRSVSWYQQTPGQGLQFLFEYFSETQRNKGNFPGRFSGRQFSNSRSEMNVSTLELGDSALYLCASSRSRGSEQFFGPGTRLTVL.

The V and J genes are TRBV7-9 and TRBJ2-3; a possible D gene is TRBD2 (5 bases). The CDR3 runs to 12 residues. CDR1 is SEHNR and CDR2 is FQNEAQ in the germline V gene (reference sequence). V was trimmed by 9 bases and J by 2 bases, leaving 9 bases between them. The CDR3: CASSRDTDTQYF. CDR3 bases: TGTGCCAGTTCACGGGACACAGATACGCAGTATTTT.